This TCR beta chain originates from a study of shared clonotypes between healthy human individuals. Study-wide results and limits: For sorted subsets, rarefaction showed incomplete sequencing despite large depth. About 5% was the fraction of naive CD4 clonotypes found shared across a few donors. Naive subsets usually exceeded memory subsets in estimated richness.

Clones were sequenced by immunoSEQ multiplex PCR, and TCRdb holds only the in-frame ones, with some missing. The repertoire has about 1.4 million clones, around 95% of them found once; the top ten carry roughly 1.2%. Comments on this clone: The antigen is undetermined.

Unmatched junction bases numbered 6, after V lost 7 bases and J lost 4 bases. This CDR3 has 14 residues. CDR1 and CDR2 (germline): MDHEN, SYDVKM. The sequencing sample was made of naive CD4+ T cells sorted from blood. Subset here: CD45RA+ positively selected. The clonotype comes from a man between 25 and 39 years old in good health. The rearrangement joins TRBV28 to TRBJ2-7; 11 bases match TRBD1. CDR3 sequence (DNA): TGTGCCAGCACCCCGGGACAGGGGGTATACGAGCAGTACTTC. Its protein product is CASTPGQGVYEQYF.